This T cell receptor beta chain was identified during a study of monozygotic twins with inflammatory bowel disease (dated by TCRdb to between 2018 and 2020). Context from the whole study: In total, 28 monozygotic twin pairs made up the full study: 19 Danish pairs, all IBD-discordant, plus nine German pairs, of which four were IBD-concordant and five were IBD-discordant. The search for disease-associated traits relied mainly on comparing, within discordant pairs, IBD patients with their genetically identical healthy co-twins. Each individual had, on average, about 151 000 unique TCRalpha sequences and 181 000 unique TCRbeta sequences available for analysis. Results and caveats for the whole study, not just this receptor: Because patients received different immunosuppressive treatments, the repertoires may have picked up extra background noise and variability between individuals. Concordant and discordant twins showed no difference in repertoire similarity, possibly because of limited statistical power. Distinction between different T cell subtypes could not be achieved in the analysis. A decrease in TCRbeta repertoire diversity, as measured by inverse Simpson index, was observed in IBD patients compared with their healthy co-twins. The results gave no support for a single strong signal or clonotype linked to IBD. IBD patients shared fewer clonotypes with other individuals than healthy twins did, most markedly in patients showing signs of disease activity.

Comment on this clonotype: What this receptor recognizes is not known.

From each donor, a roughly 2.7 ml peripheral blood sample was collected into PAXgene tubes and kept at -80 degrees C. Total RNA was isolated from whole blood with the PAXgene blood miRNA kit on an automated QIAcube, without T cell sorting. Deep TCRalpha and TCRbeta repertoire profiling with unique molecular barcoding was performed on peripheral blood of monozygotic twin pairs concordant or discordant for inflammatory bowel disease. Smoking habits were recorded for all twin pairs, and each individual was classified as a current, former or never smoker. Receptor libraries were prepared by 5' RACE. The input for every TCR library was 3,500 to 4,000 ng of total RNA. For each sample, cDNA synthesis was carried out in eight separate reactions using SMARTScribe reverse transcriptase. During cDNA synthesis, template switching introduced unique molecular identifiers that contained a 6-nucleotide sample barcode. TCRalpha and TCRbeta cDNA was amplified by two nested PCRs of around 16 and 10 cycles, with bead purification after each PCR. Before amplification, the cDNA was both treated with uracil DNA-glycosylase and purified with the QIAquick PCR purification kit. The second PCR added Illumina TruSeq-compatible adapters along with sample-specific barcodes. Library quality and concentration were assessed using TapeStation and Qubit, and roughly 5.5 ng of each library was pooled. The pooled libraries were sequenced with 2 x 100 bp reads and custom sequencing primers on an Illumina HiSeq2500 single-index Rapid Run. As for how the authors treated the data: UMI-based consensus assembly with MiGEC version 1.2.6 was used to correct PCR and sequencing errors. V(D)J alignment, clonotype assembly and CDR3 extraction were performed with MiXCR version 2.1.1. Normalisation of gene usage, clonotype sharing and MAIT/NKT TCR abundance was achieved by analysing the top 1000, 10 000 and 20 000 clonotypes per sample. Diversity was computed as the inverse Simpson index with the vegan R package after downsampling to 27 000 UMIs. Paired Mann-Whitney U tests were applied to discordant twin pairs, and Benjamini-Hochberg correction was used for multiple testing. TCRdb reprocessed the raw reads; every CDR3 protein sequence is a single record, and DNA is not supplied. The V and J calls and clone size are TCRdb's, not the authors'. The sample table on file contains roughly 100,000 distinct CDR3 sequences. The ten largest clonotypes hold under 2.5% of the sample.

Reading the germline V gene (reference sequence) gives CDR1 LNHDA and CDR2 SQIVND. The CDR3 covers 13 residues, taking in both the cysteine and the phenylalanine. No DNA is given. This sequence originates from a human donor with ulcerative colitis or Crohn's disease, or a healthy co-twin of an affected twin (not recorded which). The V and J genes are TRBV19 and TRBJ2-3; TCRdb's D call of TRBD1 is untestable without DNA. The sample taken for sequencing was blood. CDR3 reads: CASKHRGTDTQYF.